Shown below are 19 T cell receptor beta chains from a single sample sequenced in a study of blood T cell repertoires in COVID-19. Profiling relied on immunoSEQ multiplex PCR, and the TCRdb table lists in-frame clones only, not all of them. The data show 150,000 to 200,000 clones, more than 75% seen once. Specimen: peripheral blood. The receptors were sampled from a man aged 60 to 75 with COVID-19, enrolled during active disease.

V and J are TRBV7-2 and TRBJ1-4; D gene uncertain. The germline V and J ends were trimmed by 5 bases and 8 bases, with 12 bases remaining between them. The CDR3 runs to 13 residues. The V gene's germline CDR1 is SGHTA and CDR2 FQGNSA. The chain's CDR3 is CASSPGLEEKLFF. CDR3 bases: TGTGCCAGCAGCCCCGGTCTCGAGGAAAAACTGTTTTTT. Combining the CDR3 with reference TRBV7-2 and TRBJ1-4 gives the whole variable domain GAGVSQSPSNKVTEKGKDVELRCDPISGHTALYWYRQSLGQGLEFLIYFQGNSAPDKSGLPSDRFSAERTGGSVSTLTIQRTQQEDSAVYLCASSPGLEEKLFFGSGTQLSVL.

The chain has TRBV21-1 and TRBJ1-1; the table gives TRBD1 as D, unverified against the DNA. TRBV21-1 is listed as a pseudogene. The CDR3 loop spans 13 amino acids. CDR3 residues: CASRTGRWTEAFF. CDR3 in DNA: TGTGCCAGCCGGACAGGCCGCTGGACTGAAGCTTTCTTT.

The rearrangement joins TRBV5-4 to TRBJ2-7, with a possible D match to TRBD1 (6 bases). Germline values: CDR1 SGHNT, CDR2 YYREEE (reference sequence). Trimming stripped 4 bases from V and 1 base from J, with 15 bases between. The CDR3 contains 15 residues. CDR3 bases: TGTGCCAGCAGCCGACGGGACATTGTTTCCTACGAGCAGTACTTC. Translation: CASSRRDIVSYEQYF.

This clone was observed a few times. The genes are TRBV9 and TRBJ1-3; D unresolved. The V and J ends lost 3 bases and 2 bases respectively, with 9 bases between them. Germline-derived CDR1 and CDR2 are SGDLS and YYNGEE. This CDR3 spans 14 amino acids. DNA of the CDR3: TGTGCCAGCAGCGCATCGGCGGCTGGAAACACCATATATTTT. Translated, it gives CASSASAAGNTIYF.

The chain carries TRBV7-2 and TRBJ2-2; maybe TRBD2 (6 bases). CDR3 length equals 17 residues. The V gene's germline CDR1 is SGHTA and CDR2 FQGNSA. The ends were cut back, 5 bases at V and 4 bases at J, with 20 bases in the middle. This CDR3 reads CASSPRDGGFPTGELFF. CDR3 bases: TGTGCCAGCAGCCCACGGGACGGGGGATTCCCCACCGGGGAGCTGTTTTTT.

The table lists this clone with a few counts. The J gene is TRBJ1-3, the V gene TRBV3-1 (or the pseudogene TRBV3-2), with D perhaps matching TRBD1 (6 bases). CDR1 and CDR2 (germline): LGHDT, YNNKEL (reference sequence). The CDR3 spans 13 residues. Deletions cut 2 bases from V and 5 bases from J, with 7 bases between. CDR3 nucleotide sequence: TGTGCCAGCAGCCAACAGGGGCGAAACACCATATATTTT. Encoded protein: CASSQQGRNTIYF.

V is TRBV30 and J is TRBJ1-6; the D is unclear. CDR3 length equals 13 residues. Deletions cut 8 bases from V and 5 bases from J, with 13 bases between. Looked up from germline, CDR1 is GTSNPN and CDR2 is SVGIG (reference sequence). The CDR3 loop reads CAASGQDNSPLHF. For the CDR3, the DNA is TGTGCCGCATCTGGGCAGGATAATTCACCCCTCCACTTT.

V is TRBV13 and J is TRBJ2-7; the D gene is possibly TRBD1 (6 bases). The germline CDR1 and CDR2 sequences are PRHDT and FYEKMQ (reference sequence). The CDR3 runs to 13 residues. V lost 4 bases and J 6 bases, leaving 13 bases between the germline ends. The CDR3 nucleotides read TGTGCCAGCAGCTACAGGGAGTTGGGCGAGCAGTACTTC. Protein: CASSYRELGEQYF.

The chain joins TRBV10-3 to TRBJ1-5, with a tentative D call TRBD1 (6 bases). The CDR3 has 13 residues. The V and J ends lost 8 bases and 2 bases respectively, with 10 bases between them. CDR1 and CDR2 (germline): ENHRY, SYGVKD. DNA of the CDR3: TGTGCCATCGCCAGGGGAGGCAATCAGCCCCAGCATTTT. This sequence encodes CAIARGGNQPQHF.

The chain has TRBV4-3 and TRBJ1-4, with D perhaps TRBD1 (5 bases). V was clipped by 5 bases and J by 5 bases, with 9 bases between them. Germline CDR1 reads LGHNA; CDR2 reads YSLEER. The CDR3 consists of 13 residues. CDR3 DNA: TGCGCCAGCAGCGACAGAGTGAATGAAAAACTGTTTTTT. This encodes CASSDRVNEKLFF.

The rearrangement links TRBV19 to TRBJ2-1; 13 bases are a match to TRBD2. This CDR3 is built from 16 residues. Germline V CDR1 and CDR2: LNHDA, SQIVND (reference sequence). Unmatched junction bases numbered 2, after V lost 6 bases and J lost 0 bases. CDR3 residues: CASSRTSGSSYNEQFF. CDR3 nucleotides: TGTGCCAGTAGCCGGACTAGCGGGAGCTCCTACAATGAGCAGTTCTTC.

The chain combines TRBV19 with TRBJ1-2, with 10 bases matching TRBD1. The CDR3 consists of 17 residues. The V segment lost 7 bases and the J segment 5 bases; nucleotides outside the gene matches: 16. Germline values: CDR1 LNHDA, CDR2 SQIVND (reference sequence). The CDR3 DNA is TGTGCCAGTACCTCGGGGGGACAGGGGCAACAACCATATGGCTACACCTTC. Its translation is CASTSGGQGQQPYGYTF. Variable domain in full (rest from reference TRBV19 and TRBJ1-2): DGGITQSPKYLFRKEGQNVTLSCEQNLNHDAMYWYRQDPGQGLRLIYYSQIVNDFQKGDIAEGYSVSREKKESFPLTVTSAQKNPTAFYLCASTSGGQGQQPYGYTFGSGTRLTVV.

The chain is built from TRBV28 and TRBJ2-3, with TRBD2 matching 8 bases. J gave up 3 bases and V 3 bases, and 8 bases lay outside the gene matches. Germline V lookup: CDR1 MDHEN, CDR2 SYDVKM. The CDR3 spans 16 residues. CDR3 DNA sequence: TGTGCCAGCAGTTTCCCGGGAGCGGGAGAGACAGATACGCAGTATTTT. Its translation: CASSFPGAGETDTQYF.

This clone was detected only once. V and J are TRBV28 and TRBJ2-3; TRBD2 aligns across 8 bases. The CDR3 runs to 19 residues. The ends lost 4 bases at V and 3 bases at J; junction bases unmatched: 18. The germline CDR1 and CDR2 sequences are MDHEN and SYDVKM. CDR3 amino acids: CASSSHLSGGGSLTDTQYF. CDR3 bases: TGTGCCAGCAGTTCCCATCTTAGTGGCGGGGGGTCGTTGACAGATACGCAGTATTTT.

The chain has TRBV18 and TRBJ1-5; unclear D gene. Trimming left V 2 bases short and J 0 bases short, with 14 bases between. The length of the CDR3 is 17 residues. Germline V gene lookup returns CDR1 KGHSH and CDR2 LQKENI. The chain's CDR3 is CASSPSAGSYSNQPQHF. The CDR3 region has the DNA TGTGCCAGCTCACCATCAGCAGGCTCCTATAGCAATCAGCCCCAGCATTTT.

The chain has TRBV6-2 or TRBV6-3 and TRBJ1-1, with TRBD1 as a possible D gene (6 bases). Trimming removed 4 bases from V and 2 bases from J, with 14 bases in between. CDR3 length equals 15 residues. CDR1 and CDR2 (germline): MNHEY, SVGEGT. The CDR3 here is CASSSIRDTNTEAFF. The CDR3 DNA sequence: TGTGCCAGCAGTTCGATTCGGGACACAAACACTGAAGCTTTCTTT.

V usage is TRBV11-1 and J usage is TRBJ2-7, with TRBD1 matching over 9 bases. Germline V gene sequence: CDR1 SGHAT, CDR2 FQDESV (reference sequence). CDR3 length: 13 residues. V dropped 3 bases and J dropped 6; count of bases not matched to a gene: 3. CDR3 region: CASSLGQGPEQYF. The CDR3 region has the DNA TGTGCCAGCAGCTTGGGACAGGGCCCCGAGCAGTACTTC.

The V and J genes are TRBV6-2 or TRBV6-3 and TRBJ1-1; 8 nucleotides line up with TRBD1. CDR3 length: 15 residues. V trimming: 4 bases; J trimming: 5 bases; junction bases outside the gene matches: 9. Germline V gene data show CDR1 as MNHEY and CDR2 as SVGEGT. The CDR3 DNA sequence: TGTGCCAGCAGTTCCGGGGGGACAGGATATACTGAAGCTTTCTTT. It codes for CASSSGGTGYTEAFF.

The chain couples TRBV4-3 to TRBJ2-7; TRBD1 matches 7 bases. With 0 bases clipped from V and 0 bases from J, the junction kept 5 bases outside the gene matches. The germline gives CDR1 LGHNA, CDR2 YSLEER. The CDR3 consists of 16 residues. The chain's CDR3 is CASSQDLDRASYEQYF. For the CDR3, the DNA is TGCGCCAGCAGCCAAGATCTTGACAGGGCCTCCTACGAGCAGTACTTC.